This TCR beta chain was found in a study of T cells in Graves' hyperthyroidism and ophthalmopathy. Study-wide points: Peripheral blood also featured most of the thyroid clonotypes expanded above 0.001.

The V segment lost 1 base and the J segment 4 bases; nucleotides outside the gene matches: 5. CDR3 length equals 15 residues. Uncontrolled infection, other autoimmune disease, pregnancy or lactation led to exclusion. Amplification targeted TCR beta CDR3 regions from RNA transcripts. TCR CDR3 regions were first amplified by RT-PCR with HTBI primers. TCRdb recomputed calls from the multiplex PCR reads with MiXCR, one row per CDR3 protein. The sample has approximately 690,000 distinct CDR3 sequences; more than 14% are singletons. This clonotype has at least ten counts. Its target is unknown. The clonotype originates from a woman in her 50s with Graves' ophthalmopathy. The J gene is TRBJ2-3, the V gene TRBV12-3 or TRBV12-4, with 7 bases fitting TRBD2. The sample consisted of blood. The CDR3 is CASSLGTRGADTQYF. As DNA, the CDR3 is TGTGCCAGCAGTTTAGGGACTAGGGGCGCAGATACGCAGTATTTT.